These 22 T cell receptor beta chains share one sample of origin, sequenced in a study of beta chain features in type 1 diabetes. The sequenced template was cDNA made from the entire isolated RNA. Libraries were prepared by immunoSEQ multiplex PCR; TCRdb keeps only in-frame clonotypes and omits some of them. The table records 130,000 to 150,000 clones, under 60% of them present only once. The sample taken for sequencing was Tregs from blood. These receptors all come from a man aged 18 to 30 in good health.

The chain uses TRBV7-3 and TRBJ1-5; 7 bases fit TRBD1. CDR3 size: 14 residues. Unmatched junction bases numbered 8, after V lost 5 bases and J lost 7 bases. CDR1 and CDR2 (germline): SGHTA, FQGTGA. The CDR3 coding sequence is TGTGCCAGCAGCCAAACAGGGGCTGGCCAGCCCCAGCATTTT. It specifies CASSQTGAGQPQHF.

In DNA form, the CDR3 reads TGTGCCAGCAGCTCCCGACTAGCGGGAACCTACGAGCAGTACTTC. It specifies CASSSRLAGTYEQYF. The chain links TRBV7-6 to TRBJ2-7, with 11 bases that match TRBD2. J was trimmed by 2 bases and V by 4 bases; bases with no gene match: 4. This CDR3 has 15 residues. CDR1 and CDR2 from the germline V gene are SGHVS and FNYEAQ. Supplemented by reference TRBV7-6 and TRBJ2-7, the full variable domain reads GAGVSQSPRYKVTKRGQDVALRCDPISGHVSLYWYRQALGQGPEFLTYFNYEAQQDKSGLPNDRFSAERPEGSISTLTIQRTEQRDSAMYRCASSSRLAGTYEQYFGPGTRLTVT.

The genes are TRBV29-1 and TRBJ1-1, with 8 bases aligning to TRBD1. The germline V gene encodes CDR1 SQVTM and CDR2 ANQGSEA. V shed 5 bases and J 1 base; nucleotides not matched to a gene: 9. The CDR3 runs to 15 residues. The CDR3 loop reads CSVTRSGQANTEAFF. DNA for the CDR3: TGCAGCGTTACCCGCTCGGGACAGGCGAACACTGAAGCTTTCTTT.

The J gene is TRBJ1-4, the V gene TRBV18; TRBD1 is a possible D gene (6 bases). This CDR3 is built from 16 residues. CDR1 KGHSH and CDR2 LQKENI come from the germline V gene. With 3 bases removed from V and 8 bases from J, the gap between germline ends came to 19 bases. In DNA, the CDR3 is TGTGCCAGCTCACCTAACGCTCAGGGGATCGGGGAAAAACTGTTTTTT. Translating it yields CASSPNAQGIGEKLFF. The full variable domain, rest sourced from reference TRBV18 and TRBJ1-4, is NAGVMQNPRHLVRRRGQEARLRCSPMKGHSHVYWYRQLPEEGLKFMVYLQKENIIDESGMPKERFSAEFPKEGPSILRIQQVVRGDSAAYFCASSPNAQGIGEKLFFGSGTQLSVL.

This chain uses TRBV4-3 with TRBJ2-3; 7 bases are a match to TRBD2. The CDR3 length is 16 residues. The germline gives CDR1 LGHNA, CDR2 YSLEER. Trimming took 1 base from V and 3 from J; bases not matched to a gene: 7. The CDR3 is CASSQVSSGGTDTQYF. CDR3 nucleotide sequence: TGCGCCAGCAGCCAAGTATCTAGCGGCGGGACAGATACGCAGTATTTT.

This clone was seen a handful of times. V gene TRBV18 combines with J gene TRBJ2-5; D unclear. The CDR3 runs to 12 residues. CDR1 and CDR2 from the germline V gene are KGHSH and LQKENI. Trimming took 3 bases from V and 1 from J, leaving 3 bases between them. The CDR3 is CASSPVQETQYF. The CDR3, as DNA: TGTGCCAGCTCACCCGTCCAAGAGACCCAGTACTTC.

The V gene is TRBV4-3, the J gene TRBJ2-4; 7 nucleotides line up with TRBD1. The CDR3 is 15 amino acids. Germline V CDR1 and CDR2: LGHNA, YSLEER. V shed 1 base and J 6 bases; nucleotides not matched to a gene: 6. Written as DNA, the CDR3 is TGCGCCAGCAGCCAAGGGGCAGGGGGTAGAAACATTCAGTACTTC. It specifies CASSQGAGGRNIQYF.

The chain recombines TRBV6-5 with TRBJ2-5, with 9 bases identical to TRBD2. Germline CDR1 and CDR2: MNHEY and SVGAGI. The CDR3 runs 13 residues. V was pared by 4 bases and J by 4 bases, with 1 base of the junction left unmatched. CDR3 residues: CASSWGLAETQYF. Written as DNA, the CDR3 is TGTGCCAGCAGTTGGGGACTAGCAGAGACCCAGTACTTC.

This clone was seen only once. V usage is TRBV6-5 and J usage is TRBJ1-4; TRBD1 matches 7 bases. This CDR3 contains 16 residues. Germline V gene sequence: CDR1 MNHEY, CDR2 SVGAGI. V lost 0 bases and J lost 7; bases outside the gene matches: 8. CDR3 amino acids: CASSYSIPGGSEKLFF. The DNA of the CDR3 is TGTGCCAGCAGTTACTCGATCCCAGGGGGGAGTGAAAAACTGTTTTTT.

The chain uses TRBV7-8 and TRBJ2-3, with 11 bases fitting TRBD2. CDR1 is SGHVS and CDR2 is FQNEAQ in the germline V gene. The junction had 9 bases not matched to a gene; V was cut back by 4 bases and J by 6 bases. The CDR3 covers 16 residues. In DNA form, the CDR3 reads TGTGCCAGCAGCTCCCACCTAGCGGGAGGAATGGATACGCAGTATTTT. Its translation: CASSSHLAGGMDTQYF.

CDR3 bases: TGTGCCAGCAGCCCCCACCGACAGGGGGCAGGGGAGCAGTACTTC. It encodes CASSPHRQGAGEQYF. The chain carries TRBV9 and TRBJ2-7; 10 bases fit TRBD1. V trimming: 4 bases; J trimming: 7 bases; junction bases outside the gene matches: 11. The CDR3 contains 15 residues. The germline gives CDR1 SGDLS, CDR2 YYNGEE. The full variable domain, with the rest looked up from reference TRBV9 and TRBJ2-7, is DSGVTQTPKHLITATGQRVTLRCSPRSGDLSVYWYQQSLDQGLQFLIQYYNGEERAKGNILERFSAQQFPDLHSELNLSSLELGDSALYFCASSPHRQGAGEQYFGPGTRLTVT.

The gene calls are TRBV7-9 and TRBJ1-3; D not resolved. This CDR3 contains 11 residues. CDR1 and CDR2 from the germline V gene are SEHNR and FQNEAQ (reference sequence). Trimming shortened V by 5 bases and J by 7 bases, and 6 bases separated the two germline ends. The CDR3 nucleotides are TGTGCCAGCAGCCCCGGGAACACCATATATTTT. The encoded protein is CASSPGNTIYF.

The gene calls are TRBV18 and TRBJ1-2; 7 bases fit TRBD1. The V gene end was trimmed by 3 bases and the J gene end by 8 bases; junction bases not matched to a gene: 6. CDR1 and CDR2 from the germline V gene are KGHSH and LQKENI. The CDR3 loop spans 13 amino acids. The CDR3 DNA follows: TGTGCCAGCTCACCGGTTCAGGGGGAAGGCTACACCTTC. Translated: CASSPVQGEGYTF.

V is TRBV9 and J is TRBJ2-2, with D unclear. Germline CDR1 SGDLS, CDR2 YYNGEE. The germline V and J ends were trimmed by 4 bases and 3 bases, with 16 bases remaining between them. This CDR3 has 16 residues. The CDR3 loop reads CASSPHTEPYTGELFF. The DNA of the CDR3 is TGTGCCAGCAGCCCCCACACGGAGCCCTACACCGGGGAGCTGTTTTTT.

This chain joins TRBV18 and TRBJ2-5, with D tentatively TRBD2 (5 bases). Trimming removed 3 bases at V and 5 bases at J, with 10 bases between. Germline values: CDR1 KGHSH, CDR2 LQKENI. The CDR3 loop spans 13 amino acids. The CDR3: CASSPDWRETQYF. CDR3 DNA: TGTGCCAGCTCACCCGACTGGAGGGAGACCCAGTACTTC.

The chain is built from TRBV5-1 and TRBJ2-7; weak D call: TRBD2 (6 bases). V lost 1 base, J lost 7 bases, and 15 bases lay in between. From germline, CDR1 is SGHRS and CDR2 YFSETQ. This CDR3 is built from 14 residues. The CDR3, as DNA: TGCGCCAGCAGCTTGACGGGAGCCTCGGGGGAGCAGTACTTC. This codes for CASSLTGASGEQYF.

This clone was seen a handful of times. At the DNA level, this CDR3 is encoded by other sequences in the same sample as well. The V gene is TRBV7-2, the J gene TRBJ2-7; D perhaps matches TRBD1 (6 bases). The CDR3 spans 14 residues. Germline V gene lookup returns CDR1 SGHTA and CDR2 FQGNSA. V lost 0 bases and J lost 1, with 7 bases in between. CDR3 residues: CASSLAGQSYEQYF. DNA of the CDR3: TGTGCCAGCAGCTTAGCCGGACAGTCCTACGAGCAGTACTTC.

This CDR3 is CASSPLGTTNYGYTF. CDR3 nucleotide sequence: TGTGCCAGCAGTCCCCTCGGGACAACTAACTATGGCTACACCTTC. This sequence joins TRBV27 and TRBJ1-2; possibly TRBD1 for D (6 bases). Trimming removed 5 bases from V and 0 bases from J, with 13 bases in between. The CDR3 has 15 residues. The germline V gene has CDR1 MNHEY and CDR2 SMNVEV (reference sequence).

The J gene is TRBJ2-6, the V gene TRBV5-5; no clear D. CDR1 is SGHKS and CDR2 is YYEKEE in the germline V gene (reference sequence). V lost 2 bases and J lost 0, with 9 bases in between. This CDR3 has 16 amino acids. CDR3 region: CASSFSVYSGANVLTF. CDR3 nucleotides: TGTGCCAGCAGCTTCAGCGTATACTCTGGGGCCAACGTCCTGACTTTC. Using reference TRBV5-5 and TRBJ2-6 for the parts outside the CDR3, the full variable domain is DAGVTQSPTHLIKTRGQQVTLRCSPISGHKSVSWYQQVLGQGPQFIFQYYEKEERGRGNFPDRFSARQFPNYSSELNVNALLLGDSALYLCASSFSVYSGANVLTFGAGSRLTVL.

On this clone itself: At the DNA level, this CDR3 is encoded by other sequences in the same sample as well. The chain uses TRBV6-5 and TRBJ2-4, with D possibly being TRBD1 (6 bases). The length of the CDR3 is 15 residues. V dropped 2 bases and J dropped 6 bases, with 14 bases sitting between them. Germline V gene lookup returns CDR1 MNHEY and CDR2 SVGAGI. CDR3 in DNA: TGTGCCAGCAGTTACAGCTCCGTCAGGGGAAACATTCAGTACTTC. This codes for CASSYSSVRGNIQYF.

The CDR3 DNA sequence: TGTGCCATCACGACAGGGGGCAAGCAGTACTTC. Translating gives CAITTGGKQYF. The rearrangement uses TRBV10-3 and TRBJ2-5; TRBD1 matches at 10 bases. V lost 7 bases to trimming and J lost 11 bases; unmatched junction nucleotides: 4. Germline V CDR1 and CDR2: ENHRY, SYGVKD. CDR3 size: 11 residues.

Here the CDR3 reads CASSQDRQMGGNQPQHF. In nucleotides, the CDR3 is TGTGCCAGCAGCCAAGATAGACAGATGGGCGGCAATCAGCCCCAGCATTTT. V usage is TRBV4-2 and J usage is TRBJ1-5, with D tentatively TRBD1 (5 bases). The ends were cut back, 0 bases at V and 2 bases at J, with 14 bases in the middle. CDR1 is LGHNA and CDR2 is YNFKEQ in the germline V gene. This CDR3 contains 17 residues.